This T cell receptor (beta chain) is from a study of T cells in tuberculosis. Study results and caveats: Using the GMM-specific repertoire gave around 90% accuracy versus about 70% with motifs.

CDR3 length equals 14 residues. Germline V gene lookup returns CDR1 MGHRA and CDR2 YSYEKL. The germline V and J ends were trimmed by 0 bases and 6 bases, with 11 bases remaining between them. Produced via immunoSEQ multiplex PCR; TCRdb's table is partial and in-frame only. Of about 23,000 clones in the sample, nearly 97% were seen once. Of note for this clone: Its antigen is as yet unknown.

Sequencing was carried out using PBMCs. The chain uses TRBV4-1 and TRBJ1-2; D unresolved. This sequence was found in a donor under 30 with latent tuberculosis or without tuberculosis infection. The CDR3 here is CASSQESIPDGYTF. The CDR3 DNA reads TGCGCCAGCAGCCAAGAAAGTATCCCGGATGGCTACACCTTC.